A selection of T cell receptor beta chains follows, all from one sample in a study of T cells in Graves' hyperthyroidism and ophthalmopathy. From the multiplex PCR reads, TCRdb called clonotypes with MiXCR, one entry per CDR3 protein. The sample consists of about 560,000 distinct CDR3 sequences, around 17% of them appearing once. Sequencing was done on a sample of blood. The receptors were gathered from a young woman with Graves' hyperthyroidism. Each CDR3 is given with its conserved first and last residue. The order of the fields is V gene, clone size, D gene, CDR3 length, J gene, CDR3 DNA, CDR3 protein. The D gene is left open where the match is weak. Size is stated for part of the rows, as once, few or many counts, or as a class when the clone is expanded.

TRBV10-3	few	-	15	TRBJ1-6	TGTGCCATCAGTGAGTCGACTCTTGATAATTCACCCCTCCACTTT	CAISESTLDNSPLHF
TRBV19	few	-	14	TRBJ1-2	TGTGCCAGTAGTATTCAGTACAGTAACTATGGCTACACCTTC	CASSIQYSNYGYTF
TRBV19	-	TRBD2	16	TRBJ2-1	TGTGCCAGTAGTATGCCGGGACTACCAGCCTACAATGAGCAGTTCTTC	CASSMPGLPAYNEQFF
TRBV5-5	many	TRBD1	15	TRBJ1-1	TGTGCCAGCAGCGATCAGGGGGCAGTCGGAACTGAAGCTTTCTTT	CASSDQGAVGTEAFF
TRBV19	few	-	14	TRBJ2-7	TGTGCCAGTAGGATAGCAGAGAACTCCTACGAGCAGTACTTC	CASRIAENSYEQYF
TRBV5-4	few	TRBD2	15	TRBJ2-3	TGTGCCAGCAGCAAGGGACTAGCGGGAGGGGATACGCAGTATTTT	CASSKGLAGGDTQYF
TRBV29-1	few	-	13	TRBJ1-3	TGCAGCGCCGTAACACGTTCTGGAAACACCATATATTTT	CSAVTRSGNTIYF
TRBV3-1	many	TRBD1	15	TRBJ1-4	TGTGCCAGCAGACCTTCCGGGACAGGGAGGGAAAAACTGTTTTTT	CASRPSGTGREKLFF
TRBV5-6	-	-	12	TRBJ1-1	TGTGCCAGCAGCTCGTGGCAGTATGAAGCTTTCTTT	CASSSWQYEAFF
TRBV9	-	-	13	TRBJ2-2	TGTGCCAGCAGCGTAGTCCCCACCGGGGAGCTGTTTTTT	CASSVVPTGELFF
TRBV28	-	TRBD1	14	TRBJ2-5	TGTGCCAGCAGTGCCCTGGACAGGGAGGAGACCCAGTACTTC	CASSALDREETQYF
TRBV5-1	-	TRBD2	20	TRBJ2-1	TGCGCCAGCAGCTCAATCGTCGCGGGAGTAAGATGGGGGAACAAGAATGAGCAGTTCTTC	CASSSIVAGVRWGNKNEQFF
TRBV3-1	many	TRBD2	12	TRBJ2-7	TGTGCCAGCAGCCTAGCGGGAAACGAGCAGTACTTC	CASSLAGNEQYF
TRBV11-2	few	TRBD2	17	TRBJ2-3	TGTGCCAGCAGCCCTCAATCCGGGACTAGCGCTACGAGGGGGCAGTATTTT	CASSPQSGTSATRGQYF
TRBV30	few	TRBD2	16	TRBJ2-1	TGTGCCTGGATTAGTTGGCTAGCGGGAGAAAACAATGAGCAGTTCTTC	CAWISWLAGENNEQFF
TRBV5-1	many	-	17	TRBJ2-6	TGCGCCAGCAGCTTGGGTGGCAGTATCTCTGGGGCCAACGTCCTGACTTTC	CASSLGGSISGANVLTF
TRBV4-3	many	TRBD2	16	TRBJ2-3	TGCGCCAGCAGCCAAGTGGCGCGGGGGATCACAGATACGCAGTATTTT	CASSQVARGITDTQYF
TRBV7-9	many	-	15	TRBJ2-7	TGTGCCAGCAGCTTGGTTCCAAGTAGCTCCTACGAGCAGTACTTC	CASSLVPSSSYEQYF
TRBV30	many	-	12	TRBJ1-1	TGTGCCTGGAGTGGCCCAGGGGCTGAAGCTTTCTTT	CAWSGPGAEAFF
TRBV20-1	few	-	13	TRBJ2-7	TGCAGTGCTAGAGTCGTGGGGACCTACGAGCAGTACTTC	CSARVVGTYEQYF
TRBV10-3	-	TRBD2	16	TRBJ2-3	TGTGCCATCAGTGAGTCTCCAGCGGGGAGCACAGATACGCAGTATTTT	CAISESPAGSTDTQYF
TRBV12-3/TRBV12-4	-	TRBD2	16	TRBJ2-3	TGTGCCAGCAGTTTCGAGGCTAGCGGGGGCACAGATACGCAGTATTTT	CASSFEASGGTDTQYF
TRBV28	many	TRBD1	19	TRBJ2-2	TGTGCCAGCAGCCATTTCCCAAGACAGGGGGCCGGGAACACCGGGGAGCTGTTTTTT	CASSHFPRQGAGNTGELFF
TRBV25-1	-	-	12	TRBJ2-1	TGTGCCAGCAGTGCAACAGGGTATGAGCAGTTCTTC	CASSATGYEQFF
TRBV6-2/TRBV6-3	many	-	15	TRBJ2-1	TGTGCCAGCAACTCAGGCGGCCCTGGGTACAATGAGCAGTTCTTC	CASNSGGPGYNEQFF
TRBV27	few	TRBD1	16	TRBJ2-1	TGTGCCAGCAGTAGGACAGGGGTTGGAACATACAATGAGCAGTTCTTC	CASSRTGVGTYNEQFF